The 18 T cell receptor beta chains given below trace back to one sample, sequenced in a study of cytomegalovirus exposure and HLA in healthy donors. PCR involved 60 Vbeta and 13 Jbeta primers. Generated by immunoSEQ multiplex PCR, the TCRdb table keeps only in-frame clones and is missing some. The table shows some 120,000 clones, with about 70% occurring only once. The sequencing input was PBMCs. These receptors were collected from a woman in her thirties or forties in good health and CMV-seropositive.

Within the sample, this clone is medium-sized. This chain's CDR3 is CASSLVNRDTEAFF. CDR3 DNA: TGTGCCAGCAGCTTAGTGAACAGGGACACTGAAGCTTTCTTT. V gene TRBV7-9 combines with J gene TRBJ1-1, with a weak D call TRBD1 (6 bases). The V end was cut by 1 base, the J end by 3 bases, with 9 bases between. The CDR3 extends over 14 amino acids. The V gene's germline CDR1 is SEHNR and CDR2 FQNEAQ (reference sequence).

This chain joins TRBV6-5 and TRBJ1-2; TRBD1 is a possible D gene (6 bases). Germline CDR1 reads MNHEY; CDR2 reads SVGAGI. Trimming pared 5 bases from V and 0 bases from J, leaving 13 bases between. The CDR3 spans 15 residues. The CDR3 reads CASSPRTATNYGYTF. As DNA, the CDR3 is TGTGCCAGCAGTCCGAGGACAGCCACTAACTATGGCTACACCTTC.

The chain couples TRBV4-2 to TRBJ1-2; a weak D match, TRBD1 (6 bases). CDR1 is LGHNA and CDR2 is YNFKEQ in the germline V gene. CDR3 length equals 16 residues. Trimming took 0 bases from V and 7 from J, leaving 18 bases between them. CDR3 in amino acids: CASSQEWRGLSGGYTF. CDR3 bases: TGTGCCAGCAGCCAAGAATGGCGGGGGCTCAGTGGTGGCTACACCTTC.

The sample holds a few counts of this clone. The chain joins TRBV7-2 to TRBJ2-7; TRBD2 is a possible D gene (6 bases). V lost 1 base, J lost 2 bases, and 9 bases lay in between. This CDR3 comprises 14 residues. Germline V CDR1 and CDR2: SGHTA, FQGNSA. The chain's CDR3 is CASSLVPGAYEQYF. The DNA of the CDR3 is TGTGCCAGCAGCTTAGTTCCGGGGGCCTACGAGCAGTACTTC.

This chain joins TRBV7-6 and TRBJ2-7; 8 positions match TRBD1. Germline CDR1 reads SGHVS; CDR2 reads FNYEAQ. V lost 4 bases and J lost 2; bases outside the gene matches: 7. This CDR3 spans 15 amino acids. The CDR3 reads CASSSSPGQAYEQYF. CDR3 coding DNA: TGTGCCAGCAGCTCCTCCCCGGGACAGGCCTACGAGCAGTACTTC. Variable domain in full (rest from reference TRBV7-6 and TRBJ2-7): GAGVSQSPRYKVTKRGQDVALRCDPISGHVSLYWYRQALGQGPEFLTYFNYEAQQDKSGLPNDRFSAERPEGSISTLTIQRTEQRDSAMYRCASSSSPGQAYEQYFGPGTRLTVT.

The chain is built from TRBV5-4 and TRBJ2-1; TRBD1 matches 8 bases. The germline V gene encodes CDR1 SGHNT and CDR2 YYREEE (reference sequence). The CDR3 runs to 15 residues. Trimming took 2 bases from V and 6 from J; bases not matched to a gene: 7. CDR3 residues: CASSFQDRAVNEQFF. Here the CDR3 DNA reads TGTGCCAGCAGCTTCCAGGACAGGGCGGTCAATGAGCAGTTCTTC.

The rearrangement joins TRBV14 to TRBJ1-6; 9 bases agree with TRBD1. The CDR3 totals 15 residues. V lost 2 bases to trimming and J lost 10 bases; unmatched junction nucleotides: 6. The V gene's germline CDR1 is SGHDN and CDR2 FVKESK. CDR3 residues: CASSQSGTGWSPLHF. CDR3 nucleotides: TGTGCCAGCAGCCAATCCGGGACAGGGTGGTCACCCCTCCACTTT.

In nucleotides, the CDR3 is TGTGCCAGCAGCATAGAGGGACAGTACAATGAGCAGTTCTTC. It yields the protein CASSIEGQYNEQFF. The V and J genes are TRBV6-1 and TRBJ2-1, with TRBD1 matching over 7 bases. CDR1 is MNHNS, CDR2 SASEGT, per germline. The junction had 6 bases not matched to a gene; V was cut back by 6 bases and J by 4 bases. The CDR3 loop spans 14 amino acids.

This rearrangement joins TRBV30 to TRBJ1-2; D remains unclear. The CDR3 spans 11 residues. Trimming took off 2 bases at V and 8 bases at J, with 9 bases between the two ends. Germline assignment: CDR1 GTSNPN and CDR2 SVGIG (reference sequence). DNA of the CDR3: TGTGCCTGGAGTCACGCGTACGGCTACACCTTC. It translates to CAWSHAYGYTF. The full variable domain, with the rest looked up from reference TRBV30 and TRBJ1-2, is SQTIHQWPATLVQPVGSPLSLECTVEGTSNPNLYWYRQAAGRGLQLLFYSVGIGQISSEVPQNLSASRPQDRQFILSSKKLLLSDSGFYLCAWSHAYGYTFGSGTRLTVV.

The CDR3 region has the DNA TGCGCCAGCAGCTTGATCGGCGGGGGGCCCTACGAGCAGTACTTC. Its translation: CASSLIGGGPYEQYF. The rearrangement links TRBV5-1 to TRBJ2-7, with TRBD2 matching 8 bases. Germline CDR1 SGHRS, CDR2 YFSETQ. This CDR3 is built from 15 residues. V shed 1 base, J shed 2 bases, and the junction held 5 bases outside the gene matches.

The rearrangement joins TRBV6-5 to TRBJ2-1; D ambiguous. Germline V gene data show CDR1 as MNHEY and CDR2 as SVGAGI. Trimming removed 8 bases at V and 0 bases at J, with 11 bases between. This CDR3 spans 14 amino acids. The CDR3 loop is CASGRKSSYNEQFF. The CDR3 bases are TGTGCCAGCGGTAGAAAGAGCTCCTACAATGAGCAGTTCTTC.

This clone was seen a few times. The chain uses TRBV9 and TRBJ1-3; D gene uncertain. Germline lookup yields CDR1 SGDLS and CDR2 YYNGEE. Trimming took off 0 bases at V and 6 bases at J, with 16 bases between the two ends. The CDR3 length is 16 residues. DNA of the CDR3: TGTGCCAGCAGCGTAGAGACAACCTCGGGGAAAAACACCATATATTTT. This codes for CASSVETTSGKNTIYF.

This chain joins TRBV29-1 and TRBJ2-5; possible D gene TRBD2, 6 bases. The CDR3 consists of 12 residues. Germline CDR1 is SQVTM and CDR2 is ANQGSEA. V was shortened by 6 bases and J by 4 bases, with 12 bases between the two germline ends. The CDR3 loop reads CSVAEGPETQYF. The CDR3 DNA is TGCAGCGTAGCGGAGGGACCAGAGACCCAGTACTTC.

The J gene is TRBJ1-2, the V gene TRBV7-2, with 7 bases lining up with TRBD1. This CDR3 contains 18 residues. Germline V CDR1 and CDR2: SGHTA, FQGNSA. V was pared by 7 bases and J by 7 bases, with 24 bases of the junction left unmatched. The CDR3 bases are TGTGCCAGCACCGCCTCTAAGACCCCGGGACAGAGGTTCCTTGGCTACACCTTC. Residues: CASTASKTPGQRFLGYTF.

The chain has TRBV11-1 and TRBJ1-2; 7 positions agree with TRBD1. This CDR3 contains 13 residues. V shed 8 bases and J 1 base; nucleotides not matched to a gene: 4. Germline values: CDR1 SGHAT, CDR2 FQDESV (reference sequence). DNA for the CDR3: TGTGCCAGCCGGGACAGCATTAACTATGGCTACACCTTC. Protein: CASRDSINYGYTF.

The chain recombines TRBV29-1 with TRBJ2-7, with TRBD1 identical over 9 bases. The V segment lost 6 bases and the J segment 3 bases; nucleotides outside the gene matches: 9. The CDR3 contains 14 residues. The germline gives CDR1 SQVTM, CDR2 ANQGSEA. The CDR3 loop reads CSVETGTGSYEQYF. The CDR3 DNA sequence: TGCAGCGTCGAGACCGGGACAGGGAGCTACGAGCAGTACTTC.

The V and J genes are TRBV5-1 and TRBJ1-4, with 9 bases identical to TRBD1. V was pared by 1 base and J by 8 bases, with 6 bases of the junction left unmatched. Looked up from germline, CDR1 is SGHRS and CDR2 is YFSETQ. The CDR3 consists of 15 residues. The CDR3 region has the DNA TGCGCCAGCAGCTTGAACACAGGGGGCCAGGAAAAACTGTTTTTT. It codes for CASSLNTGGQEKLFF.

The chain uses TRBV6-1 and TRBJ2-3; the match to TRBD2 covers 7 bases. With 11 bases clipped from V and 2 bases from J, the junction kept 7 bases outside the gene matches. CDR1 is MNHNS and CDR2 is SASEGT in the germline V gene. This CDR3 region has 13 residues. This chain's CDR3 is CAGGGTFTDTQYF. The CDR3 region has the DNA TGTGCCGGGGGGGGGACCTTCACAGATACGCAGTATTTT.